Below, 3 T cell receptor beta chains from the same sample are listed, as sequenced in a study of T cell responses to AZD1222 COVID-19 vaccine. Method: immunoSEQ multiplex PCR; TCRdb's copy keeps in-frame clones and lacks some. The sample lists 250,000 to 300,000 clones, about 94% occurring once. The source material was peripheral blood, sampled 28 days after the second AZD1222 dose. The receptors come from an adult who received the AZD1222 COVID-19 vaccine.

The genes are TRBV11-1 and TRBJ2-1; 14 nucleotides align to TRBD2. V shed 4 bases and J 8 bases; nucleotides not matched to a gene: 4. This CDR3 has 15 residues. Germline V gene data show CDR1 as SGHAT and CDR2 as FQDESV (reference sequence). Here the CDR3 DNA reads TGTGCCAGCAGCTCTTTGACTAGCGGGAGGGATGAGCAGTTCTTC. Amino acid sequence: CASSSLTSGRDEQFF. Full variable domain (outside the CDR3, taken from reference TRBV11-1 and TRBJ2-1): EAEVAQSPRYKITEKSQAVAFWCDPISGHATLYWYRQILGQGPELLVQFQDESVVDDSQLPKDRFSAERLKGVDSTLKIQPAELGDSAMYLCASSSLTSGRDEQFFGPGTRLTVL.

The CDR3 protein is CASSAGGANTEAFF. For the CDR3, the DNA is TGTGCCAGCTCGGCCGGGGGGGCCAACACTGAAGCTTTCTTT. The rearrangement joins TRBV5-4 to TRBJ1-1, with TRBD1 as a possible D gene (6 bases). The CDR3 runs 14 residues. Germline V gives CDR1 SGHNT, CDR2 YYREEE (reference sequence). V was trimmed by 7 bases and J by 2 bases, leaving 15 bases between them.

This chain's CDR3 is CASGLAGGLGTGELFF. DNA of the CDR3: TGTGCCAGCGGACTAGCGGGGGGGCTGGGCACCGGGGAGCTGTTTTTT. This rearrangement joins TRBV19 to TRBJ2-2, with 15 positions matching TRBD2. From germline, CDR1 is LNHDA and CDR2 SQIVND (reference sequence). The CDR3 spans 16 residues. After removal of 9 bases from V and 4 bases from J, the junction contained 6 bases not matched to a gene.